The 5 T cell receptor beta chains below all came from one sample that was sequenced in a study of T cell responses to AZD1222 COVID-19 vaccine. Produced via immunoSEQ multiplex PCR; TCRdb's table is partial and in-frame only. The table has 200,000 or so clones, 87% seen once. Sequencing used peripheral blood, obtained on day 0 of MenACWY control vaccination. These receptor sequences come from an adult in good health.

The CDR3 nucleotides are TGTGCCAGCAGCGTAACGCAGGGTTTCTCCTACAATGAGCAGTTCTTC. Protein: CASSVTQGFSYNEQFF. The chain links TRBV9 to TRBJ2-1; tentatively, D is TRBD1 (5 bases). The germline CDR1 and CDR2 sequences are SGDLS and YYNGEE. With 1 base removed from V and 0 bases from J, the gap between germline ends came to 11 bases. This CDR3 comprises 16 residues.

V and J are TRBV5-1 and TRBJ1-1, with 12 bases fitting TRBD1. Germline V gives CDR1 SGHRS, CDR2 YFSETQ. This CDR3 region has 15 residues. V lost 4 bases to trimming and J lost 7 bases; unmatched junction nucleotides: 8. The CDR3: CASSPQGQGALEAFF. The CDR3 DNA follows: TGCGCCAGCAGCCCGCAGGGACAGGGGGCCCTTGAAGCTTTCTTT.

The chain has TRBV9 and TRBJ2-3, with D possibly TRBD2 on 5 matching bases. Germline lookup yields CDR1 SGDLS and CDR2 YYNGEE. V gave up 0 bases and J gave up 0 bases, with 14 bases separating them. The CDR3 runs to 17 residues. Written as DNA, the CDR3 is TGTGCCAGCAGCGTAGTAGTACTGAGCGGAAGCACAGATACGCAGTATTTT. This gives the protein CASSVVVLSGSTDTQYF.

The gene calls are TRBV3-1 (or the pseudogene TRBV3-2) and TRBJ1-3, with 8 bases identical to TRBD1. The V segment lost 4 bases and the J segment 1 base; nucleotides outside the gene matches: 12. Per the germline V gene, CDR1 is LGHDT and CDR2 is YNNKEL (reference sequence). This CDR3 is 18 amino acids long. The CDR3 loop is CASSPGQGVYTSGNTIYF. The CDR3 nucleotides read TGTGCCAGCAGCCCTGGACAGGGTGTGTATACGTCTGGAAACACCATATATTTT.

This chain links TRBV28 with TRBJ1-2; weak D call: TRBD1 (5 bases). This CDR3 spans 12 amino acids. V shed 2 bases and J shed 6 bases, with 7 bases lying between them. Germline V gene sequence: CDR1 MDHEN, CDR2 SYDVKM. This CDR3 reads CASSLGRDGYTF. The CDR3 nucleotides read TGTGCCAGCAGTTTAGGCAGGGATGGCTACACCTTC.